This T cell receptor beta chain originates from a study of blood T cell repertoires in COVID-19. Authors' data handling: It was from reference gene primer amplification that nucleated cell counts were estimated. Here immunoSEQ multiplex PCR was the method, and the copy in TCRdb shows in-frame clones only, minus some. That table furnishes V, J and clone size, whereas the DNA furnished D and trimming. The table has about 170,000 clones, over 80% seen once; the top ten hold 3.5% to 5%. Germline values: CDR1 SGHAT, CDR2 FQNNGV. There are 13 residues in the CDR3. V was shortened by 4 bases and J by 3 bases, with 9 bases between the two germline ends.

The receptor comes from a woman aged 45-65 years who had recovered from COVID-19. The chain has TRBV11-2 and TRBJ1-2; perhaps TRBD1 as D (5 bases). The sample consisted of PBMCs or T cells enriched from blood (not recorded which). CDR3 coding DNA: TGTGCCAGCAGCTCGGGACTGTACTATGGCTACACCTTC. Amino acid sequence: CASSSGLYYGYTF.